This T cell receptor beta chain was profiled in a study of blood T cell repertoires in COVID-19. Study background: Samples representing acute and convalescent COVID-19 were sourced from the United States, Italy and Spain.

Repertoires were generated with immunoSEQ multiplex PCR, while TCRdb's copy carries only in-frame clones and drops some. The sample gives about 180,000 clones, about 81% of which show up once; 12% is in the top ten. Germline V gene lookup returns CDR1 MNHEY and CDR2 SMNVEV (reference sequence). V lost 3 bases to trimming and J lost 3 bases; unmatched junction nucleotides: 4. The CDR3 spans 15 residues. The sequence derives from a woman aged 80 or over with COVID-19, enrolled during active disease. The chain is built from TRBV27 and TRBJ2-3; TRBD2 aligns across 9 bases. Sample: peripheral blood. The CDR3 nucleotides read TGTGCCAGCAGTTTTTGGGCGGGAGGGACAGATACGCAGTATTTT. Translated: CASSFWAGGTDTQYF.